The 31 T cell receptor beta chains listed next were all sequenced from one sample in a study of blood T cells in healthy people across ages. Sample-barcoded 5' priming and a J-beta primer mix drove a second PCR of about 6 to 12 cycles. TCRdb recomputed calls from the 5' RACE reads with MiXCR, one row per CDR3 protein. The sample contains some 690,000 distinct CDR3 sequences, 22% of which appear only once. Source material: blood. The receptors originated from a man aged 65 to 79 in good health.

The sample holds a few counts of this clonotype. The V call is TRBV20-1, the J call TRBJ2-3, with D perhaps given as TRBD1 or TRBD2 (6 bases each). The germline V and J ends were trimmed by 6 bases and 5 bases, with 15 bases remaining between them. Per the germline V gene, CDR1 is DFQATT and CDR2 is SNEGSKA (reference sequence). The CDR3 is 13 residues long. The CDR3 DNA is TGCAGTGCCCGGAGGGGGACGGGAGATACGCAGTATTTT. Protein sequence: CSARRGTGDTQYF.

The chain has TRBV5-6 and TRBJ2-5; TRBD2 matches at 10 bases. From germline, CDR1 is SGHDT and CDR2 YYEEEE. The length of the CDR3 is 15 residues. V was pared by 2 bases and J by 5 bases, with 6 bases of the junction left unmatched. The CDR3 reads CASSLAGGTLETQYF. CDR3 DNA: TGTGCCAGCAGCTTAGCGGGGGGGACACTTGAGACCCAGTACTTC.

The chain employs TRBV5-1 and TRBJ1-2; no definite D call. V gave up 0 bases and J gave up 0 bases, with 9 bases separating them. The CDR3 spans 15 residues. Germline loops: CDR1 SGHRS, CDR2 YFSETQ. CDR3 residues: CASSLVEGANYGYTF. The CDR3 bases are TGCGCCAGCAGCTTGGTTGAGGGAGCTAACTATGGCTACACCTTC.

The rearrangement uses TRBV7-9 and TRBJ2-2; 9 bases line up with TRBD1. Germline V gene data show CDR1 as SEHNR and CDR2 as FQNEAQ (reference sequence). The CDR3 length is 13 residues. V lost 5 bases, J lost 6 bases, and 1 base stayed unmatched. The CDR3 region is CASSNRGPGELFF. The CDR3 DNA reads TGTGCCAGCAGCAACAGGGGGCCCGGGGAGCTGTTTTTT.

This clonotype has only a few counts. The chain links TRBV19 to TRBJ2-2; D possibly matches TRBD1 or TRBD2 (5 bases each). Germline values: CDR1 LNHDA, CDR2 SQIVND (reference sequence). The CDR3 has 14 amino acids. Trimming cost V 6 bases and J 4 bases, with 12 bases left between them. The CDR3 DNA is TGTGCCAGTAGGAAACCGGGGCCCACCGGGGAGCTGTTTTTT. Its protein is CASRKPGPTGELFF.

This clonotype was seen a handful of times. This chain links TRBV29-1 with TRBJ2-5; 9 nucleotides line up with TRBD2. The J call is uncertain, as TRBJ2-1 better fits the DNA end. Germline CDR1 and CDR2: SQVTM and ANQGSEA. The CDR3 length is 14 residues. CDR3 in DNA: TGCAGCTCCCTGGGGGCGGGGGGGCCCAATGAGCAGTTCTTC. Amino acids: CSSLGAGGPNEQFF.

The chain employs TRBV4-1 and TRBJ1-2, with a possible D match to TRBD1 (6 bases). Germline values: CDR1 MGHRA, CDR2 YSYEKL. The V gene lost 0 bases and the J gene lost 8 bases, with 19 bases spanning the gap. This CDR3 region has 16 residues. The CDR3 DNA reads TGCGCCAGCAGCCAAGATCAGGGGCAATTTTTCCTAGGCTACACCTTC. This sequence encodes CASSQDQGQFFLGYTF.

V is TRBV6-2 or TRBV6-3 and J is TRBJ2-7; maybe TRBD2 (6 bases). The germline CDR1 and CDR2 sequences are MNHEY and SVGEGT. This CDR3 contains 17 residues. Trimming stripped 2 bases from V and 7 bases from J, with 24 bases between. CDR3 sequence (DNA): TGTGCCAGCAGTTACGGCCATTTTCGGGACTCCATGAGGGAGCAGTACTTC. Translated: CASSYGHFRDSMREQYF.

This clonotype was observed at least ten times. The V and J genes are TRBV12-3 or TRBV12-4 and TRBJ1-2; the D gene is possibly TRBD1 (6 bases). The CDR3 loop spans 14 amino acids. V dropped 0 bases and J dropped 8 bases, with 13 bases sitting between them. This chain's CDR3 is CASSLARGKDGYTF. CDR3 nucleotide sequence: TGTGCCAGCAGTTTAGCGAGGGGGAAGGACGGCTACACCTTC.

This clonotype was seen a handful of times. This sequence joins TRBV18 and TRBJ1-5; D is unresolved. Germline lookup yields CDR1 KGHSH and CDR2 LQKENI. V was trimmed by 6 bases and J by 4 bases, leaving 10 bases between them. This CDR3 is 13 amino acids long. The CDR3 bases are TGTGCCAGCTCGAGAACCGAGAATCAGCCCCAGCATTTT. Protein: CASSRTENQPQHF.

This clonotype appeared many times. The chain has TRBV12-3 or TRBV12-4 and TRBJ1-2; no definite D call. This CDR3 region has 14 residues. V was clipped by 3 bases and J by 5 bases, with 13 bases between them. As DNA, the CDR3 is TGTGCCAGCAGTTTTTCGGGCCTAAGTTATGGCTACACCTTC. This encodes CASSFSGLSYGYTF.

The rearrangement uses TRBV20-1 and TRBJ2-1, with 11 bases that match TRBD2. The CDR3 has 14 residues. J gave up 8 bases and V 6 bases, and 9 bases lay outside the gene matches. The V gene's germline CDR1 is DFQATT and CDR2 SNEGSKA (reference sequence). The CDR3 reads CSAQGLAGFYEQFF. CDR3 DNA: TGCAGTGCCCAAGGACTAGCGGGTTTTTATGAGCAGTTCTTC.

The chain couples TRBV5-5 to TRBJ1-5; 8 nucleotides align to TRBD1. Germline V gene data show CDR1 as SGHKS and CDR2 as YYEKEE (reference sequence). The CDR3 contains 16 residues. The junction had 8 bases not matched to a gene; V was cut back by 4 bases and J by 2 bases. For the CDR3, the DNA is TGTGCCAGCAGCCTGACAGGGGTGAGAGGCAATCAGCCCCAGCATTTT. Protein sequence: CASSLTGVRGNQPQHF.

The chain joins TRBV6-5 to TRBJ1-2; 10 positions agree with TRBD1. The CDR3 length is 15 residues. V was clipped by 6 bases and J by 7 bases; unmatched bases: 11. Germline V lookup: CDR1 MNHEY, CDR2 SVGAGI. DNA for the CDR3: TGTGCCAGCAGCTCCGACAGGGGGCAATGGCGTGGCTACACCTTC. It translates to CASSSDRGQWRGYTF.

This clonotype was picked up a small number of times. The genes are TRBV19 and TRBJ2-5; D call uncertain. Gene TRBJ2-7 matches the end of the DNA better, so the J call may be wrong. The CDR3 is 11 amino acids. Germline V gene lookup returns CDR1 LNHDA and CDR2 SQIVND (reference sequence). As DNA, the CDR3 is TGTGCCAGCACGGACGGTTACGAGCAGTACGTC. It is translated as CASTDGYEQYV.

The V gene is TRBV18, the J gene TRBJ2-5; maybe TRBD1 (5 bases). The J call may be faulty, since TRBJ2-7 better matches the DNA end. This CDR3 spans 13 amino acids. The V gene's germline CDR1 is KGHSH and CDR2 LQKENI. Here the CDR3 DNA reads TGTGCCAGCTCACGACAGACTTCCTACGAGCAGTACTTC. It yields the protein CASSRQTSYEQYF.

This clonotype occurred many times. The chain has TRBV11-2 and TRBJ1-2, with 7 bases lining up with TRBD1. The CDR3 is 14 residues long. The V gene end was trimmed by 1 base and the J gene end by 2 bases; junction bases not matched to a gene: 1. CDR1 and CDR2 (germline): SGHAT, FQNNGV. The CDR3 loop is CASSLGGQNYGYTF. CDR3 sequence (DNA): TGTGCCAGCAGCTTAGGGGGACAGAACTATGGCTACACCTTC.

Note on this clonotype: One end of the junction varies from germline; a read error may be responsible. This chain links TRBV7-9 with TRBJ1-4; unclear D gene. The germline gives CDR1 SEHNR, CDR2 FQNEAQ (reference sequence). The CDR3 consists of 11 residues. CDR3 in amino acids: CVSSYDEKLFF. For the CDR3, the DNA is TGTGTCAGCAGCTACGATGAAAAACTGTTTTTT.

This clonotype was recorded a few times. The rearrangement joins TRBV6-1 to TRBJ1-2, with D perhaps matching TRBD1 (6 bases). CDR1 is MNHNS and CDR2 is SASEGT in the germline V gene. This CDR3 has 14 residues. V was pared by 2 bases and J by 4 bases, with 11 bases between. The CDR3 region is CASSERGASYGYTF. CDR3 nucleotide sequence: TGTGCCAGCAGTGAAAGGGGGGCCTCCTATGGCTACACCTTC.

CDR3 amino acids: CSVGVGSSTGELFF. The CDR3 DNA reads TGCAGCGTTGGTGTGGGTAGTAGCACCGGGGAGCTGTTTTTT. The chain has TRBV29-1 and TRBJ2-2; no clear D. CDR3 length: 14 amino acids. Trimming pared 4 bases from V and 4 bases from J, leaving 13 bases between. The V gene's germline CDR1 is SQVTM and CDR2 ANQGSEA.

J is TRBJ2-1 and V is TRBV5-1; D is tentatively TRBD1 or TRBD2 (5 bases each). The DNA end is a closer match to TRBJ2-7, so the J assignment may be wrong. The CDR3 has 14 amino acids. The germline gives CDR1 SGHRS, CDR2 YFSETQ. In DNA form, the CDR3 reads TGCGCCAGCAGCTCCGGGGCCTACTCCTACGAGCAGTACTTC. Translating gives CASSSGAYSYEQYF.

The rearrangement uses TRBV7-2 and TRBJ2-3; TRBD2 matches at 15 bases. The CDR3 is 15 residues long. The trim removed 5 bases at V and 9 bases at J, leaving 6 bases unmatched. Germline CDR1 and CDR2: SGHTA and FQGNSA. CDR3 DNA sequence: TGTGCCAGCAGCCCGCCGGGACTAGCGGGAGGCACGCAGTATTTT. It codes for CASSPPGLAGGTQYF.

A few counts support this clonotype. The V call is TRBV28, the J call TRBJ1-6, with D uncertain. V was clipped by 8 bases and J by 6 bases, with 8 bases between them. The CDR3 extends over 12 amino acids. Per the germline V gene, CDR1 is MDHEN and CDR2 is SYDVKM. The CDR3 DNA reads as TGTGCCAGCTTTACTACTAATTCACCCCTCCACTTT. This encodes CASFTTNSPLHF.

The chain links TRBV20-1 to TRBJ1-3; 7 bases line up with TRBD1. With 5 bases clipped from V and 0 bases from J, the junction kept 4 bases outside the gene matches. The CDR3 spans 14 residues. Germline-derived CDR1 and CDR2 are DFQATT and SNEGSKA (reference sequence). The CDR3 DNA sequence: TGCAGTGCTTTCGGGACAGCCTCTGGAAACACCATATATTTT. Protein product: CSAFGTASGNTIYF.

This clonotype has a handful of counts. J is TRBJ2-5 and V is TRBV7-2; no firm D call. The J call is uncertain, as TRBJ2-7 better fits the DNA end. The CDR3 runs to 13 residues. The germline V gene has CDR1 SGHTA and CDR2 FQGNSA. As DNA, the CDR3 is TGTGCCAGCAGCTTAGTTTACAACTACGAGCAGTACTTC. Its translation: CASSLVYNYEQYF.

This chain uses TRBV20-1 with TRBJ2-1; 9 bases fit TRBD2. The CDR3 sequence is 16 residues long. After removal of 5 bases from V and 2 bases from J, the junction contained 10 bases not matched to a gene. In germline, CDR1 is DFQATT, CDR2 SNEGSKA (reference sequence). The CDR3 loop reads CSAPDGIAGAYNEQFF. In nucleotides, the CDR3 is TGCAGTGCTCCCGACGGTATAGCGGGGGCCTACAATGAGCAGTTCTTC.

A few counts support this clonotype. The rearrangement uses TRBV7-9 and TRBJ2-3, with D possibly being TRBD2 (5 bases). Trimming stripped 0 bases from V and 1 base from J, with 11 bases between. This CDR3 contains 16 residues. The germline CDR1 and CDR2 sequences are SEHNR and FQNEAQ (reference sequence). The CDR3 DNA is TGTGCCAGCAGCTTAGCGCCTAGCAGACGCACAGATACGCAGTATTTT. Its translation is CASSLAPSRRTDTQYF.

This clonotype turned up a few times. The rearrangement links TRBV7-8 to TRBJ2-3, with D possibly matching TRBD2 (5 bases). The V and J ends lost 5 bases and 0 bases respectively, with 18 bases between them. Germline lookup yields CDR1 SGHVS and CDR2 FQNEAQ. This CDR3 is built from 17 residues. CDR3 sequence reads: CASSPRPTAASTDTQYF. For the CDR3, the DNA is TGTGCCAGCAGCCCAAGACCTACAGCGGCTAGCACAGATACGCAGTATTTT.

In this sample, this clonotype turned up a few times. The chain joins TRBV6-2 or TRBV6-3 to TRBJ2-1; the D gene is possibly TRBD1 (6 bases). V was cut by 0 bases and J by 10 bases, with 10 bases left in between. The CDR3 has 13 amino acids. Germline loops: CDR1 MNHEY, CDR2 SVGEGT. The CDR3 loop reads CASSYSGGREQFF. Written as DNA, the CDR3 is TGTGCCAGCAGTTACTCTGGGGGCAGGGAGCAGTTCTTC.

The chain links TRBV5-1 to TRBJ2-2, with a tentative D call TRBD1 (5 bases). The CDR3 totals 13 residues. Germline V lookup: CDR1 SGHRS, CDR2 YFSETQ. V dropped 3 bases and J dropped 3 bases, with 6 bases sitting between them. The CDR3 here is CASSSRDTGELFF. The CDR3 coding sequence is TGCGCCAGCAGCTCCAGGGACACCGGGGAGCTGTTTTTT.

This clonotype was counted between two and nine times. This chain uses TRBV7-6 with TRBJ2-1; TRBD2 agrees at 10 bases. The length of the CDR3 is 17 residues. Germline CDR1 and CDR2: SGHVS and FNYEAQ. The trim removed 1 base at V and 4 bases at J, leaving 7 bases unmatched. CDR3 coding DNA: TGTGCCAGCAGCTTAGTAGAAATAGCGGGAGGATACAATGAGCAGTTCTTC. Residues: CASSLVEIAGGYNEQFF.